A selection of T cell receptor beta chains follows, all from one sample in a study of shared clonotypes between healthy human individuals. Repertoires were generated with immunoSEQ multiplex PCR, while TCRdb's copy carries only in-frame clones and drops some. The table records roughly 1 million clones, around four fifths of them present only once. Sequencing was carried out using memory CD4+ T cells sorted from blood. The receptors were sampled from a man younger than 35 in good health. CDR3s include the opening cysteine and the closing phenylalanine or tryptophan. A D gene is named only where the DNA matches it firmly. Rows give clone size only sometimes, using once, few, many, or a class for an expanded clone.

TGTGCCAGCAGCTCCGTTAGAGATACGCAGTATTTT	CASSSVRDTQYF	TRBV5-5	TRBJ2-3	.	.
TGTGCCAGCAGCTTGCAGGGGATCTTACACGAGCAGTACTTC	CASSLQGILHEQYF	TRBV5-4	TRBJ2-7	.	.
TGTGCCAGCAGTTCCGACAGCTTAGATGGCTACACCTTC	CASSSDSLDGYTF	TRBV6-6	TRBJ1-2	.	.
TGTGCCAGTAGTGTTGACTCTAGCACAGATACGCAGTATTTT	CASSVDSSTDTQYF	TRBV19	TRBJ2-3	.	.
TGTGCCAGCAGCCGGCGGGGGGGACTAGCGGGAGAAGAGACCACCGGGGAGCTGTTTTTT	CASSRRGGLAGEETTGELFF	TRBV11-3	TRBJ2-2	.	TRBD2
TGCGCCAGCAGCTTGCTAGCGGGGGTGGAGACCCAGTACTTC	CASSLLAGVETQYF	TRBV5-1	TRBJ2-5	.	TRBD2
TGTGCCAGCAGCCCCGGGGTAGCGGGAAAAGTATCCTACGAGCAGTACTTC	CASSPGVAGKVSYEQYF	TRBV7-9	TRBJ2-7	.	TRBD2
TGTGCCAGCAGCTTGGGGGGGGGTTATCAGCCCCAGCATTTT	CASSLGGGYQPQHF	TRBV5-8	TRBJ1-5	.	.
TGTGCCAGCAGTGACCGGGGACAGGGGAACTATGGCTACACCTTC	CASSDRGQGNYGYTF	TRBV6-1	TRBJ1-2	few	TRBD1
TGTGCCTGGACCCGCCCGCAGCCTAATTCACCCCTCCACTTT	CAWTRPQPNSPLHF	TRBV30	TRBJ1-6	.	.
TGTGCCAGCAGCTCCCCTAGGATGAGCTCCTACGAGCAGTACTTC	CASSSPRMSSYEQYF	TRBV7-2	TRBJ2-7	.	.
TGCGCCAGCAGCCAAGATACAGCGGTTACAGAGCAGTACTTC	CASSQDTAVTEQYF	TRBV4-3	TRBJ2-7	.	.
TGTGCCAGCAATTTCGGAAACATTCAGTACTTC	CASNFGNIQYF	TRBV2	TRBJ2-4	.	.
TGTGCCAGCACGACAGGGCGCATCTCCTACGAGCAGTACTTC	CASTTGRISYEQYF	TRBV6-1	TRBJ2-7	once	TRBD1
TGTGCCAGCACCAAGGCCAGGGGCGGAAACACCATATATTTT	CASTKARGGNTIYF	TRBV6-5	TRBJ1-3	.	.
TGTGCCAGCAGTGAAGTCGGGGGGGCCGTAGGGACCCAGTACTTC	CASSEVGGAVGTQYF	TRBV2	TRBJ2-5	many	TRBD2
TGTGCCTGGAGTCCCGGGATGAACACTGAAGCTTTCTTT	CAWSPGMNTEAFF	TRBV30	TRBJ1-1	.	.
TGCGCCAGCAGCGTACTAGCGGGAGGGCCGAGGAATGAGCAGTTCTTC	CASSVLAGGPRNEQFF	TRBV5-1	TRBJ2-1	.	TRBD2
TGCGCCAGCAGCCAAATCCGACAGGTTAGCAATCAGCCCCAGCATTTT	CASSQIRQVSNQPQHF	TRBV4-1	TRBJ1-5	.	.
TGTGCCAGCTCACCACCCCCAGACGCCGATCAACTGTTTTTT	CASSPPPDADQLFF	TRBV18	TRBJ1-4	.	.
TGTGCCAGCAGCCAAGATCCTGTTAATTCACCCCTCCACTTT	CASSQDPVNSPLHF	TRBV4-2	TRBJ1-6	.	.
TGTGCCAGCAGCGGACAGGGGGGGTCCTCCGGGGAGCTGTTTTTT	CASSGQGGSSGELFF	TRBV9	TRBJ2-2	.	TRBD1
TGTGCCAGCAGCCTTCGGCCCTCAGGGGCCGGCTACACCTTC	CASSLRPSGAGYTF	TRBV28	TRBJ1-2	once	.
TGTGCCAGCAGCATGTCGGTTAAGTGCACAAGTCGGGCCAACGTCCTGACTTTC	CASSMSVKCTSRANVLTF	TRBV7-7	TRBJ2-6	once	.
TGTGCCTGGGGGGCTATCTACTCTGGAAACACCATATATTTT	CAWGAIYSGNTIYF	TRBV30	TRBJ1-3	.	.
TGTGCCAGCAGCTTGGGGACAGGGAAGGAAAAACTGTTTTTT	CASSLGTGKEKLFF	TRBV5-4	TRBJ1-4	.	TRBD1
TGTGCCAGCAGGGAGGAAACACAGTACTTC	CASREETQYF	TRBV6-1	TRBJ2-5	.	.
TGTGCCAGCAGGGCAGGGCCATCTAACTATGGCTACACCTTC	CASRAGPSNYGYTF	TRBV28	TRBJ1-2	.	.
TGTGCCAGCAGCTTCGGAGGAAAAGAGACCCAGTACTTC	CASSFGGKETQYF	TRBV5-4	TRBJ2-5	.	.
TGTGCCAGCAGCCGGGCCCCGGGCACCTACGAGCAGTACTTC	CASSRAPGTYEQYF	TRBV5-8	TRBJ2-7	.	.
TGTGCCAGCAGTCCTGGACAGGGGAGGCGGGAGACCCAGTACTTC	CASSPGQGRRETQYF	TRBV25-1	TRBJ2-5	.	TRBD1
TGTGCCAGCTCACGGGAAGAAGGGCAGCCCCAGCATTTT	CASSREEGQPQHF	TRBV18	TRBJ1-5	.	.
TGTGCCAGCAACGAGCAGTACTTC	CASNEQYF	TRBV6-4	TRBJ2-7	once	.
TGCGCCAGCAGCCAACTTCCGTCATCACAGGGAGATACGCAGTATTTT	CASSQLPSSQGDTQYF	TRBV5-1	TRBJ2-3	.	.
TGTGCCATCAGTGTGAACAAGAACACCGGGGAGCTGTTTTTT	CAISVNKNTGELFF	TRBV10-3	TRBJ2-2	.	.
TGTGCCTGGGAAATAGGACAGACGAACATTCAGTACTTC	CAWEIGQTNIQYF	TRBV30	TRBJ2-4	.	.
TGTGCCAGCAGCTCGATCGGAACCTACAATGAGCAGTTCTTC	CASSSIGTYNEQFF	TRBV6-1	TRBJ2-1	.	.
TGCGCCAGCAGCCAAGGATCCGGATTAGGGGATACGCAGTATTTT	CASSQGSGLGDTQYF	TRBV4-1	TRBJ2-3	.	.
TGTGCCAGTAGTATCTCTCTCCAGGGAGTCTACGAGCAGTACTTC	CASSISLQGVYEQYF	TRBV19	TRBJ2-7	.	.
TGTGCCAGCACCCTTTCCTTAGTGGACACTGAAGCTTTCTTT	CASTLSLVDTEAFF	TRBV5-6	TRBJ1-1	few	.
TGTGCGGTTAGCGGGCAGGGAGGAAATCAGCCCCAGCATTTT	CAVSGQGGNQPQHF	TRBV19	TRBJ1-5	.	.